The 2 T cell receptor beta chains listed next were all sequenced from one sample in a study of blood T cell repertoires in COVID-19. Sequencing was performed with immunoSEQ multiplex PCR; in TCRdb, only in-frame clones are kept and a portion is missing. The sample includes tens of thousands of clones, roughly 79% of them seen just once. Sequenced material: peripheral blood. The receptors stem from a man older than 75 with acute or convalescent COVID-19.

This chain's CDR3 is CASRGQFNQPQHF. In DNA, the CDR3 is TGTGCCAGCAGAGGACAGTTCAATCAGCCCCAGCATTTT. The chain recombines TRBV6-5 with TRBJ1-5, with TRBD1 as a possible D gene (6 bases). This CDR3 has 13 residues. Germline V gene data show CDR1 as MNHEY and CDR2 as SVGAGI. V was clipped by 6 bases and J by 3 bases, with 9 bases between them.

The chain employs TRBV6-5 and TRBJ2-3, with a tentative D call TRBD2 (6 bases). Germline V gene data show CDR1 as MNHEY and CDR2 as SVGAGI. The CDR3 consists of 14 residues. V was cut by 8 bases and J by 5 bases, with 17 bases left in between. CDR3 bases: TGTGCCAGCTGCATGAGTTGGAGGGGAGATACGCAGTATTTT. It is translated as CASCMSWRGDTQYF.